Listed here are 26 T cell receptor beta chains from one sample, sequenced in a study of cytomegalovirus exposure and HLA in healthy donors (dated by TCRdb to about 2017). The library was made by the immunoSEQ multiplex PCR assay. For the multiplex PCR, a mixture combining 60 forward primers for TCR Vbeta segments and 13 reverse primers for TCR Jbeta segments was used. In TCRdb, the immuneACCESS table is reduced to in-frame sequences with V and J assigned. These tables do not hold every clone; where another copy was compared, an unresolved V gene accounts for under half, and the others remain unexplained. This sample has about 140,000 clones in its table, and approximately 70% of those were observed once. The ten largest clones add up to around 6% of the sample. Sequencing was performed on PBMCs. These receptors all come from a woman aged 55-70 years in good health and CMV-seronegative.

The gene calls are TRBV5-4 and TRBJ2-3; D ambiguous. The CDR3 extends over 14 amino acids. CDR1 SGHNT and CDR2 YYREEE come from the germline V gene (reference sequence). V lost 2 bases, J lost 2 bases, and 9 bases lay in between. CDR3 DNA: TGTGCCAGCAGCTTAGGAGCGATCACAGATACGCAGTATTTT. Translated: CASSLGAITDTQYF.

Comment on this clone: One junction end does not reproduce the germline sequence, and a read error may be involved. V gene TRBV28 combines with J gene TRBJ1-1; TRBD1 is a possible D gene (5 bases). This CDR3 spans 13 amino acids. Germline V gene lookup returns CDR1 MDHEN and CDR2 SYDVKM. The CDR3 DNA sequence: TGTACCAGCAGTTTAAGGATCAGTGGGGCAGCTTTCTTT. Its translation is CTSSLRISGAAFF.

This chain links TRBV6-1 with TRBJ1-2, with D possibly matching TRBD1 (6 bases). The CDR3 consists of 15 residues. V was shortened by 0 bases and J by 5 bases, with 13 bases between the two germline ends. The germline CDR1 and CDR2 sequences are MNHNS and SASEGT. CDR3 in amino acids: CASSEAPGVQYGYTF. CDR3 nucleotide sequence: TGTGCCAGCAGTGAAGCGCCAGGGGTTCAGTATGGCTACACCTTC.

DNA for the CDR3: TGTGCCAGCAGTCCGGGACTCCCTAGCTCCTACGAGCAGTACTTC. Its translation is CASSPGLPSSYEQYF. This chain connects TRBV2 to TRBJ2-7, with D perhaps TRBD2 (6 bases). V dropped 5 bases and J dropped 0 bases, with 14 bases sitting between them. Looked up from germline, CDR1 is SNHLY and CDR2 is FYNNEI. The CDR3 runs 15 residues.

V gene TRBV5-4 combines with J gene TRBJ2-3, with 12 bases lining up with TRBD2. CDR1 and CDR2 from the germline V gene are SGHNT and YYREEE (reference sequence). V was pared by 0 bases and J by 2 bases, with 7 bases of the junction left unmatched. The CDR3 spans 18 residues. The CDR3 region is CASSLAGTSGSPTDTQYF. The CDR3 bases are TGTGCCAGCAGCTTGGCAGGGACTAGCGGGTCTCCCACAGATACGCAGTATTTT.

This clone showed up just a few times. This chain connects TRBV2 to TRBJ1-4; D may be TRBD1 (6 bases). The CDR3 spans 14 residues. V was trimmed by 6 bases and J by 11 bases, leaving 19 bases between them. Per the germline V gene, CDR1 is SNHLY and CDR2 is FYNNEI. CDR3 DNA: TGTGCCAGCAGGGCTAGGGGGGGGGAGTGGAAACTGTTTTTT. This gives the protein CASRARGGEWKLFF.

The J gene is TRBJ2-7, the V gene TRBV7-9, with 7 bases that match TRBD2. The CDR3 is 14 amino acids. Losses at the gene ends were 3 bases for V and 1 base for J; bases not matched to a gene: 3. Germline-derived CDR1 and CDR2 are SEHNR and FQNEAQ (reference sequence). CDR3 sequence: CASSFASGSYEQYF. The CDR3 DNA is TGTGCCAGCAGCTTTGCTAGCGGTTCCTACGAGCAGTACTTC.

The V gene is TRBV11-2, the J gene TRBJ2-3, with D hard to call. V was pared by 5 bases and J by 2 bases, with 5 bases between. Germline CDR1 SGHAT, CDR2 FQNNGV. The length of the CDR3 is 12 residues. CDR3 amino acids: CASSLFTDTQYF. CDR3 coding DNA: TGTGCCAGCAGCCTATTCACAGATACGCAGTATTTT.

The V call is TRBV7-3, the J call TRBJ2-1; maybe TRBD1 (6 bases). This CDR3 has 16 residues. Looked up from germline, CDR1 is SGHTA and CDR2 is FQGTGA. Trimming stripped 4 bases from V and 0 bases from J, with 13 bases between. CDR3 DNA: TGTGCCAGCAGCTCCGCCGGGACAAACTCCTACAATGAGCAGTTCTTC. Translating it yields CASSSAGTNSYNEQFF.

The rearrangement uses TRBV6-5 and TRBJ2-1; D is undetermined. The CDR3 extends over 15 amino acids. V was shortened by 2 bases and J by 0 bases, with 8 bases between the two germline ends. Germline V gene sequence: CDR1 MNHEY, CDR2 SVGAGI. CDR3 sequence: CASSYDWSSYNEQFF. The DNA for the CDR3 is TGTGCCAGCAGTTACGACTGGAGCTCCTACAATGAGCAGTTCTTC.

The chain is built from TRBV30 and TRBJ2-5; the D gene is possibly TRBD2 (6 bases). The J call may not be correct, given that the DNA end is closer to TRBJ2-7. The CDR3 loop spans 16 amino acids. The V gene's germline CDR1 is GTSNPN and CDR2 SVGIG (reference sequence). This CDR3 is CAWSLPGLHTSYEQYF. The DNA of the CDR3 is TGTGCCTGGAGCTTACCGGGACTTCATACCTCCTACGAGCAGTACTTC.

The chain combines TRBV5-1 with TRBJ2-2; D not certain. The CDR3 has 14 residues. Germline V gene lookup returns CDR1 SGHRS and CDR2 YFSETQ. V was cut by 3 bases and J by 0 bases, with 6 bases left in between. CDR3 DNA: TGCGCCAGCAGCTCCCTTTCGAACACCGGGGAGCTGTTTTTT. This translates into CASSSLSNTGELFF.

The chain links TRBV5-6 to TRBJ1-1; 9 bases match TRBD1. Germline trimming cut 1 base from V and 3 bases from J; bases unmatched to any gene: 4. Germline assignment: CDR1 SGHDT and CDR2 YYEEEE. The CDR3 covers 15 residues. The CDR3 region is CASSLRQGGYTEAFF. CDR3 sequence (DNA): TGTGCCAGCAGCTTGCGACAGGGGGGTTACACTGAAGCTTTCTTT.

The chain combines TRBV6-1 with TRBJ2-1; TRBD2 matches at 11 bases. V was pared by 4 bases and J by 9 bases, with 5 bases of the junction left unmatched. CDR1 MNHNS and CDR2 SASEGT come from the germline V gene. The CDR3 runs to 14 residues. CDR3 residues: CASSAGLAGGEQFF. The DNA for the CDR3 is TGTGCCAGCAGTGCCGGGCTAGCGGGGGGTGAGCAGTTCTTC.

The V call is TRBV5-6, the J call TRBJ1-2; D might be TRBD1 (5 bases). V lost 0 bases, J lost 3 bases, and 12 bases lay in between. CDR1 is SGHDT, CDR2 YYEEEE, per germline. CDR3 length: 15 residues. The CDR3 sequence: CASSLGQPPYYGYTF. As DNA, the CDR3 is TGTGCCAGCAGCTTGGGACAGCCACCTTACTATGGCTACACCTTC.

The V call is TRBV12-5, the J call TRBJ1-1; D unclear. The V and J ends lost 3 bases and 5 bases respectively, with 4 bases between them. CDR3 length equals 11 residues. The germline gives CDR1 LGHNT, CDR2 FRNRAP. CDR3 sequence (DNA): TGTGCTAGTGGTTTTAATACTGAAGCTTTCTTT. It is translated as CASGFNTEAFF.

V gene TRBV28 combines with J gene TRBJ1-6, with TRBD1 identical over 10 bases. The length of the CDR3 is 15 residues. Germline V gene lookup returns CDR1 MDHEN and CDR2 SYDVKM. Trimming took 3 bases from V and 10 from J; bases not matched to a gene: 6. The chain's CDR3 is CASSFRDRGTSPLHF. The CDR3 DNA reads TGTGCCAGCAGTTTCAGGGACAGGGGCACCTCACCCCTCCACTTT.

A remark on this clone: An end of the junction does not agree with germline; a read error may underlie this. This same CDR3 is encoded by further DNA sequences in the sample. V usage is TRBV27 and J usage is TRBJ2-3; 7 nucleotides align to TRBD1. Germline CDR1 is MNHEY and CDR2 is SMNVEV (reference sequence). The CDR3 is made up of 14 amino acids. CDR3 sequence reads: CASSLTGARDTQYF. CDR3 nucleotide sequence: TGCGCCAGCAGTTTAACAGGGGCAAGAGATACGCAGTATTTT.

This chain uses TRBV19 with TRBJ2-2; D remains ambiguous. Deletions cut 4 bases from V and 6 bases from J, with 12 bases between. From germline, CDR1 is LNHDA and CDR2 SQIVND (reference sequence). The CDR3 covers 14 residues. CDR3 nucleotide sequence: TGTGCCAGTAGTACTACCGTAAGCGCCGGGGAGCTGTTTTTT. Protein product: CASSTTVSAGELFF.

The V gene is TRBV9, the J gene TRBJ1-3, with D hard to call. CDR1 SGDLS and CDR2 YYNGEE come from the germline V gene. V lost 0 bases and J lost 9, with 13 bases in between. The CDR3 is 14 residues long. For the CDR3, the DNA is TGTGCCAGCAGCGTAGGTGGAGTCCGAAGCACCATATATTTT. Amino acid sequence: CASSVGGVRSTIYF. Full variable domain (remainder filled in from reference TRBV9 and TRBJ1-3): DSGVTQTPKHLITATGQRVTLRCSPRSGDLSVYWYQQSLDQGLQFLIQYYNGEERAKGNILERFSAQQFPDLHSELNLSSLELGDSALYFCASSVGGVRSTIYFGEGSWLTVV.

Here the CDR3 DNA reads TGTGCCAGCAGCTTACTGCAGGGGCTTTACAATGAGCAGTTCTTC. This translates into CASSLLQGLYNEQFF. This sequence joins TRBV7-8 and TRBJ2-1, with D perhaps TRBD1 (6 bases). V was cut by 2 bases and J by 4 bases, with 12 bases left in between. Germline CDR1 SGHVS, CDR2 FQNEAQ. This CDR3 has 15 residues.

In nucleotides, the CDR3 is TGTGCCAGCAGTCTCCGGTCGGGTTGGAATGAGCAGTTCTTC. Translation: CASSLRSGWNEQFF. V usage is TRBV6-5 and J usage is TRBJ2-1; no clear D gene. This CDR3 comprises 14 residues. In germline, CDR1 is MNHEY, CDR2 SVGAGI. V lost 5 bases, J lost 7 bases, and 15 bases lay in between.

V usage is TRBV15 and J usage is TRBJ1-5; 7 bases map to TRBD1. Germline assignment: CDR1 LNHNV and CDR2 YYDKDF (reference sequence). This CDR3 is 17 amino acids long. J lost 2 bases, V lost 5 bases, and 12 bases had no gene match. CDR3: CATSGLLSGTGNQPQHF. CDR3 nucleotide sequence: TGTGCCACCAGCGGACTACTTTCCGGGACAGGCAATCAGCCCCAGCATTTT.

The chain employs TRBV7-2 and TRBJ2-5; 10 bases line up with TRBD1. Germline V lookup: CDR1 SGHTA, CDR2 FQGNSA. CDR3 length: 15 amino acids. After removal of 5 bases from V and 5 bases from J, the junction contained 8 bases not matched to a gene. In nucleotides, the CDR3 is TGTGCCAGCAGCGTATGGACAGGGGGAGGGGAGACCCAGTACTTC. Amino acid sequence: CASSVWTGGGETQYF.

The CDR3 is CASSILQAGNQPQHF. The CDR3 DNA follows: TGTGCCAGTAGTATCCTACAGGCTGGCAATCAGCCCCAGCATTTT. This chain connects TRBV19 to TRBJ1-5, with a possible D match to TRBD1 (5 bases). Germline CDR1 LNHDA, CDR2 SQIVND (reference sequence). The CDR3 spans 15 residues. V dropped 3 bases and J dropped 2 bases, with 11 bases sitting between them.

This clone was recorded a few times. V usage is TRBV7-8 and J usage is TRBJ2-2; 11 positions agree with TRBD2. The CDR3 is made up of 19 amino acids. Germline loops: CDR1 SGHVS, CDR2 FQNEAQ. The trim removed 5 bases at V and 4 bases at J, leaving 15 bases unmatched. The CDR3 region is CASSPLAVAGGRLTGELFF. CDR3 nucleotides: TGTGCCAGCAGCCCGCTCGCAGTAGCGGGGGGGCGTCTCACCGGGGAGCTGTTTTTT.